One T cell receptor beta chain is described in this entry. Its matching antigen is unknown. This sample was included in a study of T cells in Graves' hyperthyroidism and ophthalmopathy. Study in general: Peripheral blood was taken when the disease was first diagnosed, before any treatment began. Broader study findings: Expanded thyroid clonotypes (above 0.001) were mostly also found in blood.

Amplified TCR beta CDR3 regions came from RNA transcripts. A first-round RT-PCR of the TCR CDR3 used the HTBI primer set. TCRdb re-called the multiplex PCR reads through MiXCR, storing one row per CDR3 protein. Of around 700,000 distinct CDR3 sequences in the sample, around 19% are singletons; the top ten hold around 15%. Ahead of any ophthalmopathy symptoms, the blood sample was obtained at the first diagnosis of hyperthyroidism. Germline loops: CDR1 MNHNS, CDR2 SASEGT. CDR3 length: 17 amino acids. Germline trimming cut 6 bases from V and 7 bases from J; bases unmatched to any gene: 17. Sequences were obtained from blood. The clonotype was recovered from a woman aged 45-60 years with Graves' hyperthyroidism that later progressed to Graves' ophthalmopathy. The V and J genes are TRBV6-1 and TRBJ1-4; 7 bases agree with TRBD1. The CDR3 DNA reads as TGTGCCAGCAGAACCAATAATTACAGGGGTGGGACTGAAAAACTGTTTTTT. Its translation is CASRTNNYRGGTEKLFF.